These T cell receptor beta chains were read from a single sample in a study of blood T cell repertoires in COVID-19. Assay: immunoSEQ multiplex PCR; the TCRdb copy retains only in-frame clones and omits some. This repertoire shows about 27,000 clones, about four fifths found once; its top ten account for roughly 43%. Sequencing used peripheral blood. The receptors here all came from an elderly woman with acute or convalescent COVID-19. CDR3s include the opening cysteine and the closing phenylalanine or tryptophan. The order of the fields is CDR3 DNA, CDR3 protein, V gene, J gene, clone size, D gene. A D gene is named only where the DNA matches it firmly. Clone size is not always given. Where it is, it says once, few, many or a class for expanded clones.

CDR3 DNA: TGTGCCAGCAGTGTGGACAGGAGTGCCAAAAACATTCAGTACTTC; CDR3 protein: CASSVDRSAKNIQYF; V gene: TRBV2; J gene: TRBJ2-4; clone size: NA; D gene: TRBD1
CDR3 DNA: TGTGCCAGCAGCCCCCGGGACAACGCAGATACGCAGTATTTT; CDR3 protein: CASSPRDNADTQYF; V gene: TRBV11-3; J gene: TRBJ2-3; clone size: NA; D gene: NA
CDR3 DNA: TGCGCCAGCAAGGGGACTAGCGTAGGCAATGAGCAGTTCTTC; CDR3 protein: CASKGTSVGNEQFF; V gene: TRBV5-1; J gene: TRBJ2-1; clone size: NA; D gene: TRBD2
CDR3 DNA: TGCGCCAGCAGCCAAGAAGTAAGTTTAGGGCACAGGGCCAACTCTGGAAACACCATATATTTT; CDR3 protein: CASSQEVSLGHRANSGNTIYF; V gene: TRBV4-1; J gene: TRBJ1-3; clone size: NA; D gene: NA
CDR3 DNA: TGCGCCAGCAGCCAACTCCTAGCGGGAGTTAGTGAGCAGTTCTTC; CDR3 protein: CASSQLLAGVSEQFF; V gene: TRBV4-3; J gene: TRBJ2-1; clone size: few; D gene: TRBD2
CDR3 DNA: TGTGCCAGCAGCCAAGATCCGGGTTTGGATACGCAGTATTTT; CDR3 protein: CASSQDPGLDTQYF; V gene: TRBV3-1/TRBV3-2; J gene: TRBJ2-3; clone size: NA; D gene: NA
CDR3 DNA: TGTGCCATCAGTGAGTCAGGGCTAGCGGGAGGAGCAGAGACCCAGTACTTC; CDR3 protein: CAISESGLAGGAETQYF; V gene: TRBV10-3; J gene: TRBJ2-5; clone size: NA; D gene: TRBD2
CDR3 DNA: TGTGCCAGCAGCTTAGGGCAGGGAGGGAATTCACCCCTCCACTTT; CDR3 protein: CASSLGQGGNSPLHF; V gene: TRBV7-9; J gene: TRBJ1-6; clone size: NA; D gene: NA
CDR3 DNA: TGTGCCACCAGAGGACTAGCGGGAGATGAGACCCAGTACTTC; CDR3 protein: CATRGLAGDETQYF; V gene: TRBV24-1; J gene: TRBJ2-5; clone size: NA; D gene: TRBD2
CDR3 DNA: TGTGCCAGCAGCGACCCAGGGACTGAAGCTTTCTTT; CDR3 protein: CASSDPGTEAFF; V gene: TRBV6-5; J gene: TRBJ1-1; clone size: few; D gene: NA
CDR3 DNA: TGTGCCAGCAGTTACAGGGGATCCTACGAGCAGTACTTC; CDR3 protein: CASSYRGSYEQYF; V gene: TRBV6-5; J gene: TRBJ2-7; clone size: NA; D gene: NA
CDR3 DNA: TGTGCCAGCAGTCCAAAGGGACAGGGCTACGAGCAGTACTTC; CDR3 protein: CASSPKGQGYEQYF; V gene: TRBV6-6; J gene: TRBJ2-7; clone size: NA; D gene: TRBD1
CDR3 DNA: TGTGCCAGCAGCCAAGAGGGAGAAGAGACCCAGTACTTC; CDR3 protein: CASSQEGEETQYF; V gene: TRBV14; J gene: TRBJ2-5; clone size: NA; D gene: NA
CDR3 DNA: TGTGCCAGCAGTTACGGGACAGGGGGGGAGACCCAGTACTTC; CDR3 protein: CASSYGTGGETQYF; V gene: TRBV6-5; J gene: TRBJ2-5; clone size: once; D gene: TRBD1
CDR3 DNA: TGTGCCAGCAGCCCCATCCGGTACGAGCAGTACTTC; CDR3 protein: CASSPIRYEQYF; V gene: TRBV7-8; J gene: TRBJ2-7; clone size: NA; D gene: NA
CDR3 DNA: TGCGCCAGCAGCAGGGGGCGCGAGACCGGGGAGCTGTTTTTT; CDR3 protein: CASSRGRETGELFF; V gene: TRBV4-3; J gene: TRBJ2-2; clone size: NA; D gene: TRBD1
CDR3 DNA: TGCGCCAGCATGCCTTCGGAGGGACGGGGGGAGCTGTTTTTT; CDR3 protein: CASMPSEGRGELFF; V gene: TRBV4-1; J gene: TRBJ2-2; clone size: NA; D gene: NA
CDR3 DNA: TGTGCCAGAAGCCTCCCAGCGAGGACAGGGGGGCGCCTAGTAGGGGAAGAGACCCAGTACTTC; CDR3 protein: CARSLPARTGGRLVGEETQYF; V gene: TRBV6-6; J gene: TRBJ2-5; clone size: NA; D gene: TRBD1
CDR3 DNA: TGTGCCAGCATTCCGGGACTACTGTACAATGAGCAGTTCTTC; CDR3 protein: CASIPGLLYNEQFF; V gene: TRBV2; J gene: TRBJ2-1; clone size: NA; D gene: TRBD2
CDR3 DNA: TGTGCCAGCAGTTCGGGGTCCTACGAGCAGTACTTC; CDR3 protein: CASSSGSYEQYF; V gene: TRBV27; J gene: TRBJ2-7; clone size: NA; D gene: NA
CDR3 DNA: TGCGCCAGCAGCCAAGATTACGGGGGGGCCTACGAGCAGTACTTC; CDR3 protein: CASSQDYGGAYEQYF; V gene: TRBV4-1; J gene: TRBJ2-7; clone size: NA; D gene: TRBD2
CDR3 DNA: TGTGCCAGCAGCGGATCGAGGGACATTCAGTACTTC; CDR3 protein: CASSGSRDIQYF; V gene: TRBV28; J gene: TRBJ2-4; clone size: few; D gene: NA
CDR3 DNA: TGCGCCAGCAGCGGGAGGACAGGCATAACCGGGGAGCTGTTTTTT; CDR3 protein: CASSGRTGITGELFF; V gene: TRBV5-1; J gene: TRBJ2-2; clone size: NA; D gene: NA
CDR3 DNA: TGCGCCAGCAGCTTGCCGACAGGGACTGGCACTGAAGCTTTCTTT; CDR3 protein: CASSLPTGTGTEAFF; V gene: TRBV5-1; J gene: TRBJ1-1; clone size: NA; D gene: TRBD1
CDR3 DNA: TGTGCCAGCAGTGAAGTTACATCTTCCACCGGGGAGCTGTTTTTT; CDR3 protein: CASSEVTSSTGELFF; V gene: TRBV2; J gene: TRBJ2-2; clone size: NA; D gene: NA
CDR3 DNA: TGTGCCTGGAGCAAGGGGGGGACTATTGGCACAGATACGCAGTATTTT; CDR3 protein: CAWSKGGTIGTDTQYF; V gene: TRBV30; J gene: TRBJ2-3; clone size: NA; D gene: NA
CDR3 DNA: TGTGCCAGCAGTGAAACCAGCGGGGGGCTCACAGATACGCAGTATTTT; CDR3 protein: CASSETSGGLTDTQYF; V gene: TRBV6-1; J gene: TRBJ2-3; clone size: NA; D gene: TRBD2
CDR3 DNA: TGTGCCAGCAGTTTTAGCGGTGACACTGAAGCTTTCTTT; CDR3 protein: CASSFSGDTEAFF; V gene: TRBV6-5; J gene: TRBJ1-1; clone size: NA; D gene: NA
CDR3 DNA: TGTGCCAGCAGCCCGGAGGCCTCCTACGAGCAGTACTTC; CDR3 protein: CASSPEASYEQYF; V gene: TRBV7-8; J gene: TRBJ2-7; clone size: NA; D gene: NA
CDR3 DNA: TGTGCCAGCGCCCGGGGTCCGAGGTCCTACGAGCAGTACTTC; CDR3 protein: CASARGPRSYEQYF; V gene: TRBV28; J gene: TRBJ2-7; clone size: NA; D gene: NA
CDR3 DNA: TGTGCCAGCAGTATTAAGGGGGCAGGCGAGCAGTACTTC; CDR3 protein: CASSIKGAGEQYF; V gene: TRBV6-5; J gene: TRBJ2-7; clone size: NA; D gene: TRBD1
CDR3 DNA: TGTGCCAGCAACCAGGCGCAGGGCTACGAGCAGTACTTC; CDR3 protein: CASNQAQGYEQYF; V gene: TRBV7-2; J gene: TRBJ2-7; clone size: once; D gene: NA
CDR3 DNA: TGTGCCAGCAGCCACGACAGGGGAAACTATGGCTACACCTTC; CDR3 protein: CASSHDRGNYGYTF; V gene: TRBV11-2; J gene: TRBJ1-2; clone size: NA; D gene: TRBD1
CDR3 DNA: TGTGCCAGCAGTATTTCCGGGACAGGAGAGTACACCGGGGAGCTGTTTTTT; CDR3 protein: CASSISGTGEYTGELFF; V gene: TRBV28; J gene: TRBJ2-2; clone size: NA; D gene: TRBD1
CDR3 DNA: TGTGCCAGCAGTAATGACTCCCCAATCACCTACGAGCAGTACTTC; CDR3 protein: CASSNDSPITYEQYF; V gene: TRBV7-9; J gene: TRBJ2-7; clone size: few; D gene: NA
CDR3 DNA: TGTGCCAGCAGCCGAGGGTGGAGGACCGGGGAGCTGTTTTTT; CDR3 protein: CASSRGWRTGELFF; V gene: TRBV5-8; J gene: TRBJ2-2; clone size: NA; D gene: NA
CDR3 DNA: TGTGCCAGCAGCCAAGGACAGGGGGTAACTAATGGGCCCCAGCATTTT; CDR3 protein: CASSQGQGVTNGPQHF; V gene: TRBV4-2; J gene: TRBJ1-5; clone size: NA; D gene: TRBD1